These T cell receptor beta chains were read from a single sample in a study of CD8 T cells in ankylosing spondylitis. TCRdb processed the 5' RACE reads anew with MiXCR; each CDR3 protein has one entry. Of about 210,000 distinct CDR3 sequences in the sample, 7% to 10% are singletons; the top ten hold approximately 5%. Sequencing used blood, either unsorted or a sorted T cell fraction (not recorded which). The receptors come from a female donor with ankylosing spondylitis or in good health (not recorded which). Both conserved end residues are part of each CDR3. Fields, in order: D gene, V gene, J gene, clone size, CDR3 length, CDR3 protein, CDR3 DNA. The D gene is left open where the match is weak. A row's size may be missing; if present it is once, few, many or a size class.

TRBD1	TRBV5-5	TRBJ2-1	many	14	CASSSGQVYNEQFF	TGTGCCAGCAGCTCCGGACAGGTTTACAATGAGCAGTTCTTC
TRBD2	TRBV11-2	TRBJ2-5	many	18	CASSLFGTSGSIGETQYF	TGTGCCAGCAGCTTATTTGGGACTAGCGGATCTATAGGAGAGACCCAGTACTTC
.	TRBV27	TRBJ1-1	many	11	CASRRQEVAFF	TGTGCCAGCAGAAGACAGGAGGTGGCTTTCTTT
.	TRBV2	TRBJ1-2	many	12	CASSALQGGYTF	TGTGCCAGCAGTGCACTCCAGGGAGGCTACACCTTC
TRBD2	TRBV6-2/TRBV6-3	TRBJ2-7	many	14	CASSPSGRSYEQYF	TGTGCCAGCAGTCCTAGCGGGCGTTCCTACGAGCAGTACTTC
TRBD2	TRBV18	TRBJ2-7	many	15	CASSPKREPSYEQYF	TGTGCCAGCTCACCTAAGCGGGAGCCATCCTACGAGCAGTACTTC
.	TRBV19	TRBJ2-3	few	15	CASSIGDSYTDTQYF	TGTGCCAGTAGTATCGGGGACTCCTACACAGATACGCAGTATTTT
.	TRBV20-1	TRBJ1-2	many	15	CSARDLDGQTYGYTF	TGCAGTGCTAGAGATCTGGACGGGCAGACCTATGGCTACACCTTC
.	TRBV10-1	TRBJ2-3	few	16	CASSSSGTASTDTQYF	TGCGCCAGCAGTTCCTCCGGGACGGCTAGCACAGATACGCAGTATTTT
TRBD2	TRBV4-2	TRBJ2-3	many	18	CASSQDLGTSGSTDTQYF	TGTGCCAGCAGCCAAGATCTCGGGACTAGCGGGAGCACAGATACGCAGTATTTT
.	TRBV20-1	TRBJ2-7	few	14	CSARERGAIYEQYF	TGCAGTGCTAGAGAAAGAGGGGCGATCTACGAGCAGTACTTC
TRBD2	TRBV11-2	TRBJ2-7	many	13	CASSLAGDREQYF	TGTGCCAGCAGCCTAGCGGGAGATAGGGAGCAGTACTTC
.	TRBV10-3	TRBJ1-1	many	11	CAISEYTEAFF	TGTGCCATCAGTGAGTACACTGAAGCTTTCTTT
.	TRBV18	TRBJ2-1	many	15	CASSPPGGPYNEQFF	TGTGCCAGCTCACCACCGGGTGGGCCTTACAATGAGCAGTTCTTC
.	TRBV13	TRBJ2-4	many	19	CASSLASSRVNLAKNIQYF	TGTGCCAGCAGCTTAGCCTCTTCGCGGGTTAACCTAGCCAAAAACATTCAGTACTTC
.	TRBV14	TRBJ1-1	many	13	CASSIGMNTEAFF	TGTGCCAGCAGCATCGGAATGAACACTGAAGCTTTCTTT
TRBD1	TRBV3-1	TRBJ2-1	few	15	CASTPNRGLDNEQFF	TGTGCCAGCACCCCGAACAGGGGGCTGGACAATGAGCAGTTCTTC
.	TRBV30	TRBJ2-7	few	12	CAWNSVEDEQYF	TGTGCCTGGAACTCTGTGGAGGACGAGCAGTACTTC
TRBD2	TRBV12-3/TRBV12-4	TRBJ2-1	many	15	CASSRSSGRANEQFF	TGTGCCAGCAGCCGATCTAGCGGGAGGGCCAATGAGCAGTTCTTC
.	TRBV5-5	TRBJ2-5	many	15	CASSLAVLFQETQYF	TGTGCCAGCAGCTTAGCGGTATTATTCCAAGAGACCCAGTACTTC
.	TRBV7-2	TRBJ2-7	many	17	CASSLKPGQLFSYEQYF	TGTGCCAGCAGCTTAAAGCCGGGACAACTATTTTCCTACGAGCAGTACTTC
TRBD1	TRBV9	TRBJ2-7	many	14	CASSVTGQTYEQYF	TGTGCCAGCAGCGTCACGGGACAGACCTACGAGCAGTACTTC
TRBD2	TRBV7-8	TRBJ2-1	.	13	CASRIAGGHEQFF	TGTGCCAGCAGGATAGCGGGAGGTCATGAGCAGTTCTTC
.	TRBV20-1	TRBJ2-1	many	18	CSARDPAGTRGYDNEQFF	TGCAGTGCTAGAGACCCCGCCGGGACTCGGGGATACGACAATGAGCAGTTCTTC
.	TRBV7-2	TRBJ1-2	many	12	CASSLVEGGYTF	TGTGCCAGCAGCTTAGTAGAAGGAGGCTACACCTTC
.	TRBV6-1	TRBJ2-1	many	17	CASSRNPTGRVHNEQFF	TGTGCCAGCAGTCGTAATCCGACAGGGAGGGTCCACAATGAGCAGTTCTTC
.	TRBV28	TRBJ1-2	many	17	CASSLLGTPTLNYGYTF	TGTGCCAGCAGTTTATTGGGGACCCCCACTCTTAACTATGGCTACACCTTC
TRBD2	TRBV7-2	TRBJ2-1	.	15	CANSPGLAGGVEQFF	TGTGCCAACAGCCCAGGACTAGCGGGAGGGGTTGAGCAGTTCTTC
.	TRBV10-3	TRBJ1-5	many	15	CAISDWSRDDQPQHF	TGTGCCATCAGTGACTGGAGCAGGGACGATCAGCCCCAGCATTTT
.	TRBV28	TRBJ2-4	many	11	CASSPKNIQYF	TGTGCCAGCAGTCCAAAAAACATTCAGTACTTC
TRBD2	TRBV29-1	TRBJ2-1	many	15	CSVGGGLAGEHEQFF	TGCAGCGTTGGAGGAGGACTAGCGGGAGAACATGAGCAGTTCTTC
.	TRBV20-1	TRBJ1-2	few	14	CSARDLIIDRGYTF	TGCAGTGCTAGAGATCTCATCATCGACCGGGGCTACACCTTC
.	TRBV2	TRBJ2-5	many	12	CASSEVRETQYF	TGTGCCAGCAGTGAAGTGCGGGAGACCCAGTACTTC
.	TRBV12-3/TRBV12-4	TRBJ2-1	many	12	CASSYTIDEQFF	TGTGCCAGCAGTTACACTATAGACGAGCAGTTCTTC
.	TRBV12-3/TRBV12-4	TRBJ2-5	many	13	CASSIRYQETQYF	TGTGCCAGCAGTATTCGGTACCAAGAGACCCAGTACTTC
.	TRBV7-2	TRBJ1-4	.	11	CASRTGLELFF	TGTGCCAGCAGGACAGGATTGGAACTGTTTTTT
TRBD2	TRBV4-3	TRBJ2-5	many	17	CASSQDKAGGPQETQYF	TGCGCCAGCAGCCAAGATAAAGCGGGAGGGCCCCAAGAGACCCAGTACTTC
TRBD2	TRBV7-2	TRBJ2-5	few	16	CASSLGVAGGRETQYF	TGTGCCAGCAGCTTAGGTGTAGCGGGAGGCCGGGAGACCCAGTACTTC
.	TRBV29-1	TRBJ1-5	many	12	CSVGGRNQPQHF	TGCAGCGTCGGGGGGCGGAATCAGCCCCAGCATTTT
.	TRBV5-4	TRBJ2-2	many	15	CASSTTGLHTGELFF	TGTGCCAGCAGCACGACCGGGCTCCACACCGGGGAGCTGTTTTTT
TRBD1	TRBV20-1	TRBJ2-7	few	11	CSALGQGEQYF	TGCAGTGCGCTGGGACAGGGCGAGCAGTACTTC
.	TRBV30	TRBJ2-7	few	13	CAWTSGAAYEQYF	TGTGCCTGGACCTCGGGAGCGGCCTACGAGCAGTACTTC
TRBD1	TRBV4-1	TRBJ2-4	many	16	CASSQNRGQGVSIQYF	TGCGCCAGCAGCCAAAACCGGGGACAGGGGGTTAGCATTCAGTACTTC
TRBD2	TRBV7-2	TRBJ2-1	many	15	CASSLSSGRVYEQFF	TGTGCCAGCAGCTTGAGTAGCGGGAGGGTCTATGAGCAGTTCTTC
TRBD2	TRBV7-2	TRBJ2-1	many	15	CASSLAAGEYNEQFF	TGTGCCAGCAGCTTAGCGGCGGGAGAGTACAATGAGCAGTTCTTC
TRBD1	TRBV2	TRBJ1-2	many	16	CASSQEGGQGIGGYTF	TGTGCCAGCAGTCAAGAGGGGGGACAGGGAATAGGTGGCTACACCTTC
.	TRBV11-2	TRBJ1-5	many	14	CASSLEATGLPQHF	TGTGCCAGCAGCTTAGAGGCTACGGGATTGCCCCAGCATTTT
.	TRBV6-5	TRBJ2-3	many	14	CASSYGAAVDTQYF	TGTGCCAGCAGTTACGGCGCGGCGGTAGATACGCAGTATTTT
TRBD2	TRBV20-1	TRBJ2-1	many	15	CSADSGTTIYNEQFF	TGCAGTGCTGATAGCGGGACAACCATCTACAATGAGCAGTTCTTC
TRBD2	TRBV5-6	TRBJ2-3	many	18	CASRPGLAGVPATDTQYF	TGTGCCAGCAGGCCTGGACTAGCGGGAGTGCCGGCGACAGATACGCAGTATTTT
.	TRBV18	TRBJ1-3	many	14	CASSPGRGANTIYF	TGTGCCAGCTCACCCGGCCGGGGGGCAAACACCATATATTTT
.	TRBV7-9	TRBJ2-5	many	14	CASSANSGRETQYF	TGTGCCAGCAGCGCGAACAGTGGGAGGGAGACCCAGTACTTC
.	TRBV10-3	TRBJ1-5	many	13	CAIRDGYNQPQHF	TGTGCCATCAGGGACGGATACAATCAGCCCCAGCATTTT
.	TRBV2	TRBJ2-1	.	14	CASTETRGVDEQFF	TGTGCCAGCACCGAAACTAGGGGAGTGGATGAGCAGTTCTTC
.	TRBV12-3/TRBV12-4	TRBJ2-5	many	13	CASSLDNVETQYF	TGTGCCAGCAGTTTGGATAATGTAGAGACCCAGTACTTC
.	TRBV20-1	TRBJ2-5	many	15	CSASPPPSRGETQYF	TGCAGTGCTAGCCCCCCCCCTAGTAGAGGCGAGACCCAGTACTTC
.	TRBV27	TRBJ2-6	many	15	CASSPGTGGANVLTF	TGTGCCAGCAGTCCGGGGACCGGTGGGGCCAACGTCCTGACTTTC